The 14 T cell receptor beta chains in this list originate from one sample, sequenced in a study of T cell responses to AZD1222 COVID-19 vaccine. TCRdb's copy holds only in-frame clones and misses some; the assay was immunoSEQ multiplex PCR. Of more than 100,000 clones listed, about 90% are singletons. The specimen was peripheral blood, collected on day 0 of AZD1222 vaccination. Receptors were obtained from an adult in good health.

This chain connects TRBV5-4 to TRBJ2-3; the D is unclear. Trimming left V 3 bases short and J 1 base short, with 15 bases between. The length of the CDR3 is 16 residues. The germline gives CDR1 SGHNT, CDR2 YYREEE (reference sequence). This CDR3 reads CASSSTGGFGTDTQYF. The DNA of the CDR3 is TGTGCCAGCAGCTCGACCGGTGGGTTCGGCACAGATACGCAGTATTTT.

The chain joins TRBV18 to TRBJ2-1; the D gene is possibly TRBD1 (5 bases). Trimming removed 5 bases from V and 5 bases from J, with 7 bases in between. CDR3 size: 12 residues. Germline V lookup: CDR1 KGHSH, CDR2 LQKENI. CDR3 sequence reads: CASSVQDNEQFF. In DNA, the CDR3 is TGTGCCAGCTCAGTACAGGACAATGAGCAGTTCTTC.

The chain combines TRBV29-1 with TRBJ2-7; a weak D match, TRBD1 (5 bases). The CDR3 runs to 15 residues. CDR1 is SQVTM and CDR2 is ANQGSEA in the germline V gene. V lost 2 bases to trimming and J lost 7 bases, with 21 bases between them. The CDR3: CSVEYLQGLSREQYF. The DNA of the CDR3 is TGCAGCGTTGAATATTTGCAGGGATTGAGTAGGGAGCAGTACTTC.

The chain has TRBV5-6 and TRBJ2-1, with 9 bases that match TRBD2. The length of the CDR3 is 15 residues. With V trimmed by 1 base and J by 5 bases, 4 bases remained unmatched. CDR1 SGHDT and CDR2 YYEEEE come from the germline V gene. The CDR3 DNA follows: TGTGCCAGCAGCTTGCTAGCGGGGAGTGACAATGAGCAGTTCTTC. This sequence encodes CASSLLAGSDNEQFF.

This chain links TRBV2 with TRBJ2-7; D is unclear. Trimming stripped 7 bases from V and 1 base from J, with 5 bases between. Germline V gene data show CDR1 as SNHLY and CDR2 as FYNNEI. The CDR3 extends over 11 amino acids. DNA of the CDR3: TGTGCCAGCATGAGTTCCTACGAGCAGTACTTC. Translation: CASMSSYEQYF.

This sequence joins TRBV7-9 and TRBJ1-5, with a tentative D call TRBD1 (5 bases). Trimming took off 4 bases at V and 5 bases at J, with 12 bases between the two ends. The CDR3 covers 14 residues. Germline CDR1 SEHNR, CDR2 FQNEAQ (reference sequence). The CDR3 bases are TGTGCCAGCAGCTCAAGAGGGGCCCATCAGCCCCAGCATTTT. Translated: CASSSRGAHQPQHF.

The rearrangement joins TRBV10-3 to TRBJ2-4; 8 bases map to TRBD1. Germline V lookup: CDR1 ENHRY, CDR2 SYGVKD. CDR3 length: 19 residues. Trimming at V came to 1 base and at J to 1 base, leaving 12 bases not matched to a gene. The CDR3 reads CAISEYMGAGQDAKNIQYF. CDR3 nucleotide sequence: TGTGCCATCAGTGAGTACATGGGTGCGGGACAGGACGCCAAAAACATTCAGTACTTC.

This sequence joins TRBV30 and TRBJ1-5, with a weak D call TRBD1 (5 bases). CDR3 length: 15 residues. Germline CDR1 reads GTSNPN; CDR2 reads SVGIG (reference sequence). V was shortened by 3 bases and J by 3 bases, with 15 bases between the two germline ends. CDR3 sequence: CAWRRGGGNNQPQHF. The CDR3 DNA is TGTGCCTGGAGAAGGGGAGGCGGGAACAATCAGCCCCAGCATTTT.

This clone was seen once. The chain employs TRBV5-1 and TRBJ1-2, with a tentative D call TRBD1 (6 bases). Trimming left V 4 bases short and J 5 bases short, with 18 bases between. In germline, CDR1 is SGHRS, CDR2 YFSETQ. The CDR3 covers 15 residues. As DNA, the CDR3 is TGCGCCAGCAGCCCCGGGACACCGGGGGGTTATGGCTACACCTTC. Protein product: CASSPGTPGGYGYTF.

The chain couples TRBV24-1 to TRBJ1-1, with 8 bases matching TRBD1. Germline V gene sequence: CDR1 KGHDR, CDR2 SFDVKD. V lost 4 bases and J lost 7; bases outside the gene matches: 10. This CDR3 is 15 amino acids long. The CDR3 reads CATSESTRGLGEAFF. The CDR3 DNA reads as TGTGCCACCAGTGAATCAACCAGGGGGCTTGGTGAAGCTTTCTTT.

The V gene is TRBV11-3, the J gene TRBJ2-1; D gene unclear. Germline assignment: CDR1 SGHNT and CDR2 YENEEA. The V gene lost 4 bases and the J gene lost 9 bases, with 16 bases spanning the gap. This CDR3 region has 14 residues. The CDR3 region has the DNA TGTGCCAGCAGCTCCTCTAACTTAGACGGTGAGCAGTTCTTC. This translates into CASSSSNLDGEQFF.

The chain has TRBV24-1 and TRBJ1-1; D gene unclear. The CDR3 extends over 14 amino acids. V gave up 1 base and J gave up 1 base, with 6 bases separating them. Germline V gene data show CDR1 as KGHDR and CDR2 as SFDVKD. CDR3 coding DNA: TGTGCCACCAGTGATTTTACGACGAACACTGAAGCTTTCTTT. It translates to CATSDFTTNTEAFF.

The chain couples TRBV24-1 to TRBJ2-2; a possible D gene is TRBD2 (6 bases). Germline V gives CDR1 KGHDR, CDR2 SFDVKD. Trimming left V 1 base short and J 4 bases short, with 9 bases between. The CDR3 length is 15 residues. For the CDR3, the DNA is TGTGCCACCAGTGATTTCGGAGGGTTCACCGGGGAGCTGTTTTTT. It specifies CATSDFGGFTGELFF.

CDR3 DNA: TGTGCCAGCAGCTTGGTGCCAGATAAGGAGACCCAGTACTTC. Translated: CASSLVPDKETQYF. The rearrangement links TRBV5-5 to TRBJ2-5; no clear D gene. Looked up from germline, CDR1 is SGHKS and CDR2 is YYEKEE (reference sequence). Trimming shortened V by 0 bases and J by 5 bases, and 11 bases separated the two germline ends. The CDR3 runs 14 residues. Full variable domain (remainder filled in from reference TRBV5-5 and TRBJ2-5): DAGVTQSPTHLIKTRGQQVTLRCSPISGHKSVSWYQQVLGQGPQFIFQYYEKEERGRGNFPDRFSARQFPNYSSELNVNALLLGDSALYLCASSLVPDKETQYFGPGTRLLVL.